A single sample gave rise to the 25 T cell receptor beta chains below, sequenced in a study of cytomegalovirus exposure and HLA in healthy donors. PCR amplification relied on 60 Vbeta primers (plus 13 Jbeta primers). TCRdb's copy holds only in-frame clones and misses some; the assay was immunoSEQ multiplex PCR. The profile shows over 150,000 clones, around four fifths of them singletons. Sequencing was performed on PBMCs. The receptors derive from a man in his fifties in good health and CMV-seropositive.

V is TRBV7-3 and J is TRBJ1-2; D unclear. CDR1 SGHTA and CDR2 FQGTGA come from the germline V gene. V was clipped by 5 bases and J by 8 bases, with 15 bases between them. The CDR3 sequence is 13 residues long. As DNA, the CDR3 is TGTGCCAGCAGCCCCTCGGGTAATCTAGGCTACACCTTC. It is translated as CASSPSGNLGYTF.

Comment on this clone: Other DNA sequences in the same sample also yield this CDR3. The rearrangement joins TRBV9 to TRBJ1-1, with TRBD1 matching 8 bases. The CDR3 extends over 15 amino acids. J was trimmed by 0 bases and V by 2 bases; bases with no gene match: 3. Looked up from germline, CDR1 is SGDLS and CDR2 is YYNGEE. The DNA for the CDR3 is TGTGCCAGCAGCGTTGGACAGGGCTTGAACACTGAAGCTTTCTTT. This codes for CASSVGQGLNTEAFF.

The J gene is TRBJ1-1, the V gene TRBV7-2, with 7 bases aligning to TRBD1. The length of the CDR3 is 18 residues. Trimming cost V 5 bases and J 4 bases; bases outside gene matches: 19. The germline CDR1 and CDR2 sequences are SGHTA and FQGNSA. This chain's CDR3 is CASSPTVGRQGGGTEAFF. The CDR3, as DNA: TGTGCCAGCAGCCCCACAGTCGGAAGACAGGGTGGCGGCACTGAAGCTTTCTTT.

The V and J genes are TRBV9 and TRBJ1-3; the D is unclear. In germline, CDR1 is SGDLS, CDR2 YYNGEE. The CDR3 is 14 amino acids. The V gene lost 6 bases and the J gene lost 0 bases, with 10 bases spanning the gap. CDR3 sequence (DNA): TGTGCCAGCAAAGAGGGCAACTCTGGAAACACCATATATTTT. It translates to CASKEGNSGNTIYF.

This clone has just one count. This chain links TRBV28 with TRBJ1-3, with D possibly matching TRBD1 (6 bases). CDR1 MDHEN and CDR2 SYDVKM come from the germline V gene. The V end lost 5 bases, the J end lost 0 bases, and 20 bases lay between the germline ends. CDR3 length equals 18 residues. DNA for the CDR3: TGTGCCAGCAGTCTGCCATCGACAGGAGCTTACTCTGGAAACACCATATATTTT. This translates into CASSLPSTGAYSGNTIYF.

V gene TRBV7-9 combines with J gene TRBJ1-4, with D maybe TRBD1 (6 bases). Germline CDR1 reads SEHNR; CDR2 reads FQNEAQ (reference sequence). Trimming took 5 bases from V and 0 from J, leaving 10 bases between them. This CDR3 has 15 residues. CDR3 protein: CASSLRQATNEKLFF. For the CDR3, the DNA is TGTGCCAGCAGCCTAAGACAGGCAACTAATGAAAAACTGTTTTTT.

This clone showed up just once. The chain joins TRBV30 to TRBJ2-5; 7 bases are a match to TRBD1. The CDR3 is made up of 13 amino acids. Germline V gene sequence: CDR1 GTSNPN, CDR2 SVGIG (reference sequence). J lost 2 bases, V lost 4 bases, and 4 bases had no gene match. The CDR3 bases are TGTGCCTGGACCCGGGACAGACAAGAGACCCAGTACTTC. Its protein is CAWTRDRQETQYF.

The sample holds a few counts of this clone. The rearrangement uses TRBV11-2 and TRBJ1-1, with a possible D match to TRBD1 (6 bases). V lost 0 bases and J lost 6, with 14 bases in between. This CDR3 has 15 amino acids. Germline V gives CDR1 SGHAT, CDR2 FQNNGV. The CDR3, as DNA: TGTGCCAGCAGCTTAGAACTGATACAGGGTGCTGAAGCTTTCTTT. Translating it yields CASSLELIQGAEAFF.

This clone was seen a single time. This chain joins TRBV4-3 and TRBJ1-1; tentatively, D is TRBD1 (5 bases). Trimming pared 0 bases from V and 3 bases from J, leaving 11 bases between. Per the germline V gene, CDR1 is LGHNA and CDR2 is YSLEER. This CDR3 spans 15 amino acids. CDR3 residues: CASSQEWGVHTEAFF. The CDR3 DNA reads TGCGCCAGCAGCCAAGAATGGGGGGTCCACACTGAAGCTTTCTTT.

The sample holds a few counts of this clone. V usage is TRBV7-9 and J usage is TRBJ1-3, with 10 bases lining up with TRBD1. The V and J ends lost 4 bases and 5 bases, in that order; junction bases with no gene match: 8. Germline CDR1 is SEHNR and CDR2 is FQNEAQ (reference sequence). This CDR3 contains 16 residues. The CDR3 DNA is TGTGCCAGCAGCTCTATTCCGGGACAGGGGAGAAACACCATATATTTT. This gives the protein CASSSIPGQGRNTIYF.

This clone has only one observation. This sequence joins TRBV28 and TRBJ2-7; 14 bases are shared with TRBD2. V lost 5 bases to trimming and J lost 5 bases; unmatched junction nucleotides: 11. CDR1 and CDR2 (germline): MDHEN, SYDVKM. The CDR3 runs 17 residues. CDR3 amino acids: CASSKGAGLAGVDEQYF. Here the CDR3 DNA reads TGTGCCAGCAGTAAAGGGGCGGGACTAGCGGGAGTTGACGAGCAGTACTTC.

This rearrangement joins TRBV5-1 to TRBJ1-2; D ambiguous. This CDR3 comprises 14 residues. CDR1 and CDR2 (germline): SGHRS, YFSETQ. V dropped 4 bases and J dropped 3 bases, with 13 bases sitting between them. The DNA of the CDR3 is TGCGCCAGCAGCCCGCAACCCGTAGACTATGGCTACACCTTC. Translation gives CASSPQPVDYGYTF.

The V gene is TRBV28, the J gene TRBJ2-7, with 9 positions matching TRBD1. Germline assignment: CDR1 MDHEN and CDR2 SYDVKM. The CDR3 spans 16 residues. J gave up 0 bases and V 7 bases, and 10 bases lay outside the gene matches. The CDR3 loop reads CASIGIRDRASYEQYF. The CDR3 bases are TGTGCCAGCATAGGAATCCGGGACAGGGCCTCCTACGAGCAGTACTTC.

CDR3 sequence reads: CASSKQSGANVLTF. The CDR3 coding sequence is TGTGCCAGCAGTAAACAATCCGGGGCCAACGTCCTGACTTTC. The chain couples TRBV6-5 to TRBJ2-6; D is unclear. The V end was cut by 5 bases, the J end by 4 bases, with 9 bases between. Looked up from germline, CDR1 is MNHEY and CDR2 is SVGAGI. This CDR3 is 14 amino acids long.

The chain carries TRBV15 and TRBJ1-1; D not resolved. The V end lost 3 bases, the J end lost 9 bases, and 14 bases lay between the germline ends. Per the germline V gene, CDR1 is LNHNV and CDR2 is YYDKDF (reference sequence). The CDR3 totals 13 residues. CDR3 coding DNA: TGTGCCACCAGCAGTGAAATCGGGAGAAAAGCTTTCTTT. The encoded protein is CATSSEIGRKAFF. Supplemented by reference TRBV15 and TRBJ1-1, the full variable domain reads DAMVIQNPRYQVTQFGKPVTLSCSQTLNHNVMYWYQQKSSQAPKLLFHYYDKDFNNEADTPDNFQSRRPNTSFCFLDIRSPGLGDTAMYLCATSSEIGRKAFFGQGTRLTVV.

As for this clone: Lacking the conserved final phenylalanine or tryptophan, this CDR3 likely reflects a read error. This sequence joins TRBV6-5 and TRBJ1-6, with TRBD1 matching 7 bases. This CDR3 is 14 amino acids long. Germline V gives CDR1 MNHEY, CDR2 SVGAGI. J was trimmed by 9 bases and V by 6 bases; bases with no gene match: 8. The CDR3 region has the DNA TGTGCCAGCAGCCCAGACAGGGTCGGTTCACCCCTCCACCTT. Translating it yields CASSPDRVGSPLHL.

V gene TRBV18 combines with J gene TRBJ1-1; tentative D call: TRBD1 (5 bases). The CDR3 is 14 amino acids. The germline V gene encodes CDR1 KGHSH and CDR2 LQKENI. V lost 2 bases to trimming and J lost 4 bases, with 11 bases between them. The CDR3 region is CASSPRDGGTEAFF. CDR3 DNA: TGTGCCAGCTCACCAAGGGACGGGGGCACTGAAGCTTTCTTT.

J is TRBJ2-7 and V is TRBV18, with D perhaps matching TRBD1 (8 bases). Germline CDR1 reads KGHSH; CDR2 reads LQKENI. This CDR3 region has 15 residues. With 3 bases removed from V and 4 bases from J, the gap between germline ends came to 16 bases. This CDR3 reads CASSPLTGEGYEQYF. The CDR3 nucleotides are TGTGCCAGCTCACCCTTGACAGGGGAGGGATACGAGCAGTACTTC. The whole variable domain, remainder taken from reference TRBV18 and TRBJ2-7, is NAGVMQNPRHLVRRRGQEARLRCSPMKGHSHVYWYRQLPEEGLKFMVYLQKENIIDESGMPKERFSAEFPKEGPSILRIQQVVRGDSAAYFCASSPLTGEGYEQYFGPGTRLTVT.

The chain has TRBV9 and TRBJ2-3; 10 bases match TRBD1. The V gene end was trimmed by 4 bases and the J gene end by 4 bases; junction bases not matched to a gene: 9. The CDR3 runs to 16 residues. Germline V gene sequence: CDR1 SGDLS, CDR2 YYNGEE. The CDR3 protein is CASSSSGQGFADTQYF. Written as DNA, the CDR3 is TGTGCCAGCAGCTCCTCGGGACAGGGGTTCGCAGATACGCAGTATTTT.

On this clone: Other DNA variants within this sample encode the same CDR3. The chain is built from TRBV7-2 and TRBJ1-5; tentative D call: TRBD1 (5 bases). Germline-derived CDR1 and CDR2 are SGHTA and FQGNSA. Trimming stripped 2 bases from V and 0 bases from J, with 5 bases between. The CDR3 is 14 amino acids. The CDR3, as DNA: TGTGCCAGCAGCTTAAGGGGTAGCAATCAGCCCCAGCATTTT. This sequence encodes CASSLRGSNQPQHF.

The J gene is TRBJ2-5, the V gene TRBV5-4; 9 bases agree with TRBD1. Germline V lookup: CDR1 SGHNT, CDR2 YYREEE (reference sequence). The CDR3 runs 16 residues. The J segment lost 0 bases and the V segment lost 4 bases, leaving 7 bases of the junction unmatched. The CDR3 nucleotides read TGTGCCAGCAGCCCGACAGGGGGAGTGTACCAAGAGACCCAGTACTTC. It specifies CASSPTGGVYQETQYF.

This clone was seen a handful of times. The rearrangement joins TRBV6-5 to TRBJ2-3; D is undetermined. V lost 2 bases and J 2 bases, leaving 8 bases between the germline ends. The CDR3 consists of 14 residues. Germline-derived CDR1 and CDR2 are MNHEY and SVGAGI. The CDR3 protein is CASSYITYTDTQYF. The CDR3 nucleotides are TGTGCCAGCAGTTACATAACCTACACAGATACGCAGTATTTT.

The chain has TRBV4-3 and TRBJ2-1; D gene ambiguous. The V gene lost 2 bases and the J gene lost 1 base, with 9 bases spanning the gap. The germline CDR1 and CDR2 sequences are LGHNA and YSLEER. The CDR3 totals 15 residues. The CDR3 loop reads CASSQLPPSYNEQFF. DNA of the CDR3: TGCGCCAGCAGCCAACTTCCCCCTTCCTACAATGAGCAGTTCTTC.

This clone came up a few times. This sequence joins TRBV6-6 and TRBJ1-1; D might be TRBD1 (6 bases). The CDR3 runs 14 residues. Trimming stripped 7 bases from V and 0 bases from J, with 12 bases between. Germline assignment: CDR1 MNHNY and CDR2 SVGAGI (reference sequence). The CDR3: CASTLTGMNTEAFF. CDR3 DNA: TGTGCCAGCACCCTTACAGGGATGAACACTGAAGCTTTCTTT.

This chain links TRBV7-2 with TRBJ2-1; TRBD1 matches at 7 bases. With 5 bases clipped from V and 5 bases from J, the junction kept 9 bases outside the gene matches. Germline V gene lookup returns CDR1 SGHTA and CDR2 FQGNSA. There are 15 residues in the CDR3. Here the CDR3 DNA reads TGTGCCAGCAGCGCCAACAGGGGTCCCCACAATGAGCAGTTCTTC. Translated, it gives CASSANRGPHNEQFF. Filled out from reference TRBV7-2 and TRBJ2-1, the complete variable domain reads GAGVSQSPSNKVTEKGKDVELRCDPISGHTALYWYRQSLGQGLEFLIYFQGNSAPDKSGLPSDRFSAERTGGSVSTLTIQRTQQEDSAVYLCASSANRGPHNEQFFGPGTRLTVL.